This T cell receptor (beta chain) was documented in a study of CD8 T cells in ankylosing spondylitis. This clonotype showed up many times. As yet, its antigen is unknown. Trimming left V 5 bases short and J 7 bases short, with 13 bases between. In germline, CDR1 is MGHRA, CDR2 YSYEKL. The CDR3 is 13 amino acids. Study-wide findings and caveats: Within matched ankylosing spondylitis synovial fluid, disease-linked clones were reportedly significantly enriched.

TCRdb called the 5' RACE reads again in MiXCR, with one record for every CDR3 protein. The data hold 250,000 to 300,000 distinct CDR3 sequences, with 15% to 20% observed a single time. The sequence came from a male donor with ankylosing spondylitis or in good health (not recorded which). The chain uses TRBV4-1 and TRBJ2-3; possibly TRBD2 for D (6 bases). Sequenced: blood, either unsorted or a sorted T cell fraction (not recorded which). The CDR3 loop is CASSVPGEYTQYF. In DNA form, the CDR3 reads TGCGCCAGCAGCGTTCCGGGGGAATATACGCAGTATTTT.